This TCR beta chain is from a study of blood T cell repertoires in COVID-19. The table came from immunoSEQ multiplex PCR; TCRdb's copy has only in-frame clones and leaves some out. The repertoire consists of about 220,000 clones, with approximately 83% occurring once and the leading ten covering approximately 2.5%. The origin of this receptor is a woman aged 55-70 years with acute or convalescent COVID-19. Sample: peripheral blood.

CDR3 sequence reads: CASSGGAGNEQFF. The CDR3, as DNA: TGTGCCAGCAGCGGGGGGGCCGGCAATGAGCAGTTCTTC. This chain links TRBV2 with TRBJ2-1, with 8 bases lining up with TRBD2. The junction had 4 bases not matched to a gene; V was cut back by 6 bases and J by 6 bases. Germline CDR1 reads SNHLY; CDR2 reads FYNNEI. The CDR3 length is 13 residues.